This TCR beta chain derives from a study of shared clonotypes between healthy human individuals. Regarding the study as a whole: In contrast to clonotypes shared by all four donors, non-shared clonotypes had lower generation probabilities.

The CDR3 covers 15 residues. Trimming took 0 bases from V and 6 from J, leaving 13 bases between them. From germline, CDR1 is SEHNR and CDR2 FQNEAQ (reference sequence). In the case of this clone: The target antigen is unknown.

Participating donors were healthy, HIV-negative adults free of recent acute infections or vaccinations. The CD4+ fraction was divided into a CD45RA+ naive subset and a CD45RA-negative memory subset. The table came from immunoSEQ multiplex PCR; TCRdb's copy has only in-frame clones and leaves some out. The repertoire holds about 2.4 million clones, with approximately 93% as singletons. V gene TRBV7-9 combines with J gene TRBJ2-3; D is uncertain. The sequence derives from a man in his late teens or twenties in good health. Some clones in this sample may be carry-over from other donors' samples. The source material was naive CD4+ T cells from PBMCs. Described subset: CD45RA+ positively selected. CDR3: CASSLASPSSDTQYF. The CDR3 nucleotides read TGTGCCAGCAGCTTAGCTAGCCCAAGCAGTGATACGCAGTATTTT.